The next 30 T cell receptor beta chains were all read from a single sample in a study of T-cell memory formation after mild COVID-19. In TCRdb, the 5' RACE reads were re-called with MiXCR into one record per CDR3 protein. This sample has 550,000 to 700,000 distinct CDR3 sequences, with about 18% found just once. Sequencing was performed on PBMCs or a T cell subset sorted from them (not recorded which). The receptors were sampled from an adult woman who had mild COVID-19 (a few samples of this study predate the infection). Cell type and time point are not known.

This clonotype appeared a few times. This chain links TRBV5-1 with TRBJ2-3, with D possibly matching TRBD1 (7 bases). V was cut by 0 bases and J by 5 bases, with 16 bases left in between. The CDR3 spans 16 residues. Looked up from germline, CDR1 is SGHRS and CDR2 is YFSETQ. The CDR3 region has the DNA TGCGCCAGCAGCTTGGCCGGAGGGGGCACGGTAGATACGCAGTATTTT. Translation gives CASSLAGGGTVDTQYF.

V usage is TRBV29-1 and J usage is TRBJ2-7; D remains unclear. The germline gives CDR1 SQVTM, CDR2 ANQGSEA. The CDR3 covers 13 residues. The V and J ends lost 4 bases and 1 base respectively, with 11 bases between them. Written as DNA, the CDR3 is TGCAGCGTTGCGGGTCAGGCTTCCTACGAGCAGTACTTC. Its protein is CSVAGQASYEQYF.

J is TRBJ2-7 and V is TRBV9, with D perhaps being TRBD1 or TRBD2 (5 bases each). The V and J ends lost 0 bases and 2 bases respectively, with 15 bases between them. Per the germline V gene, CDR1 is SGDLS and CDR2 is YYNGEE. CDR3 size: 16 residues. CDR3 in amino acids: CASSVGPGQGAYEQYF. The CDR3 DNA sequence: TGTGCCAGCAGCGTAGGCCCCGGCCAGGGAGCCTACGAGCAGTACTTC.

This clonotype has a handful of counts. The rearrangement uses TRBV5-1 and TRBJ2-2, with TRBD1 as a possible D gene (6 bases). The germline V gene has CDR1 SGHRS and CDR2 YFSETQ. The V end lost 3 bases, the J end lost 2 bases, and 20 bases lay between the germline ends. The CDR3 runs to 18 residues. The CDR3 reads CASSSLQGSLLNTGELFF. Here the CDR3 DNA reads TGCGCCAGCAGCTCGTTACAGGGATCCCTTCTCAACACCGGGGAGCTGTTTTTT.

The chain employs TRBV25-1 and TRBJ1-1; no clear D. The length of the CDR3 is 13 residues. Trimming shortened V by 8 bases and J by 5 bases, and 15 bases separated the two germline ends. Germline CDR1 and CDR2: MGHDK and SYGVNS. CDR3 region: CASLGGRGTEAFF. DNA of the CDR3: TGTGCCAGCCTTGGAGGGCGAGGGACTGAAGCTTTCTTT.

The chain couples TRBV2 to TRBJ1-2; tentatively, D is TRBD1 (5 bases). Germline assignment: CDR1 SNHLY and CDR2 FYNNEI. V gave up 9 bases and J gave up 7 bases, with 18 bases separating them. CDR3 length: 13 amino acids. The CDR3 sequence is CARFRVEVRGYTF. Here the CDR3 DNA reads TGTGCCAGGTTCAGGGTCGAGGTTCGTGGCTACACCTTC. Using reference TRBV2 and TRBJ1-2 for the parts outside the CDR3, the full variable domain is EPEVTQTPSHQVTQMGQEVILRCVPISNHLYFYWYRQILGQKVEFLVSFYNNEISEKSEIFDDQFSVERPDGSNFTLKIRSTKLEDSAMYFCARFRVEVRGYTFGSGTRLTVV.

The gene calls are TRBV7-9 and TRBJ2-1; unclear D gene. Germline loops: CDR1 SEHNR, CDR2 FQNEAQ (reference sequence). This CDR3 is built from 12 residues. Trimming stripped 1 base from V and 8 bases from J, with 6 bases between. The CDR3 DNA follows: TGTGCCAGCAGCTTAGGAAAGCATGAGCAGTTCTTC. As protein: CASSLGKHEQFF.

The CDR3 sequence is CASSFSGDETEAFF. CDR3 bases: TGTGCCAGCAGTTTTTCGGGAGACGAAACTGAAGCTTTCTTT. The rearrangement uses TRBV6-4 and TRBJ1-1; D gene uncertain. The ends were cut back, 5 bases at V and 5 bases at J, with 15 bases in the middle. CDR1 and CDR2 from the germline V gene are MRHNA and SNTAGT. The CDR3 has 14 amino acids.

This clonotype has only a few counts. The chain combines TRBV29-1 with TRBJ1-2, with a possible D match to TRBD1 (6 bases). The germline CDR1 and CDR2 sequences are SQVTM and ANQGSEA. Trimming took 5 bases from V and 7 from J, leaving 32 bases between them. The CDR3 runs 18 residues. Here the CDR3 DNA reads TGCAGCGTTTACCCCTCCTCCCCAACAACAGGGAGGTCAGGTGGCTACACCTTC. Translating it yields CSVYPSSPTTGRSGGYTF.

This clonotype was picked up many times. The chain recombines TRBV27 with TRBJ2-7; D not resolved. This CDR3 has 13 residues. The germline CDR1 and CDR2 sequences are MNHEY and SMNVEV (reference sequence). The V end lost 6 bases, the J end lost 0 bases, and 9 bases lay between the germline ends. The CDR3 DNA is TGTGCCAGCAGAATGTTGAACTCCTACGAGCAGTACTTC. Protein product: CASRMLNSYEQYF.

The V and J genes are TRBV7-2 and TRBJ2-3; D is possibly TRBD1 (5 bases). The CDR3 contains 12 residues. Per germline, CDR1 SGHTA and CDR2 FQGNSA. Between the trimmed V and J ends, which lost 1 base and 7 bases, there was a span of 6 bases. The CDR3 is CASSLGGYTQYF. The CDR3 coding sequence is TGTGCCAGCAGCTTAGGGGGCTATACGCAGTATTTT. Using reference TRBV7-2 and TRBJ2-3 for the parts outside the CDR3, the full variable domain is GAGVSQSPSNKVTEKGKDVELRCDPISGHTALYWYRQSLGQGLEFLIYFQGNSAPDKSGLPSDRFSAERTGGSVSTLTIQRTQQEDSAVYLCASSLGGYTQYFGPGTRLTVL.

In this sample, this clonotype turned up many times. This chain joins TRBV3-1 and TRBJ2-7; tentative D call: TRBD1 (6 bases). Trimming left V 1 base short and J 9 bases short, with 13 bases between. The CDR3 length is 13 residues. The germline CDR1 and CDR2 sequences are LGHDT and YNNKEL (reference sequence). CDR3 DNA: TGTGCCAGCAGCCAAGGGGGACATTCATCGCAGTACTTC. Its protein product is CASSQGGHSSQYF.

This clonotype was detected a few times. J is TRBJ1-1 and V is TRBV5-1, with D unclear. Trimming stripped 4 bases from V and 3 bases from J, with 10 bases between. Germline V CDR1 and CDR2: SGHRS, YFSETQ. This CDR3 contains 13 residues. In DNA form, the CDR3 reads TGCGCCAGCAGCGTCATCTTTCACACTGAAGCTTTCTTT. Amino acid sequence: CASSVIFHTEAFF.

The chain combines TRBV10-3 with TRBJ1-3; tentatively, D is TRBD1 (5 bases). This CDR3 spans 14 amino acids. Deletions cut 6 bases from V and 0 bases from J, with 9 bases between. Germline CDR1 is ENHRY and CDR2 is SYGVKD. In nucleotides, the CDR3 is TGTGCCATCAGAACAGGAAACTCTGGAAACACCATATATTTT. This codes for CAIRTGNSGNTIYF.

This clonotype has just one count. This clone may be a read error of a much larger clone one base away. The chain couples TRBV29-1 to TRBJ1-1, with D possibly matching TRBD1 (5 bases). The CDR3 is 12 residues long. Germline V CDR1 and CDR2: SQVTM, ANQGSEA. CDR3 protein: CSVKGEGTESFF. The CDR3, as DNA: TGCAGCGTTAAAGGGGAGGGCACTGAATCTTTCTTT. The complete variable domain, with remaining parts taken from reference TRBV29-1 and TRBJ1-1, reads SAVISQKPSRDICQRGTSLTIQCQVDSQVTMMFWYRQQPGQSLTLIATANQGSEATYESGFVIDKFPISRPNLTFSTLTVSNMSPEDSSIYLCSVKGEGTESFFGQGTRLTVV.

This clonotype was detected a few times. The gene calls are TRBV12-5 and TRBJ2-7, with 11 bases aligning to TRBD2. The CDR3 extends over 17 amino acids. Per germline, CDR1 LGHNT and CDR2 FRNRAP. The J segment lost 0 bases and the V segment lost 2 bases, leaving 6 bases of the junction unmatched. The CDR3 coding sequence is TGTGCTAGTGGTTTGCCCGGACTAGCGGGCAGCTCCTACGAGCAGTACTTC. Its protein is CASGLPGLAGSSYEQYF.

J is TRBJ1-4 and V is TRBV3-1; D perhaps matches TRBD1 (5 bases). The CDR3 runs to 15 residues. The germline CDR1 and CDR2 sequences are LGHDT and YNNKEL (reference sequence). V was cut by 4 bases and J by 8 bases, with 17 bases left in between. CDR3 nucleotide sequence: TGTGCCAGCAGCCTCCGGGGCACTCCGGAGGAAAAACTGTTTTTT. Translation: CASSLRGTPEEKLFF. Using reference TRBV3-1 and TRBJ1-4 for the parts outside the CDR3, the full variable domain is DTAVSQTPKYLVTQMGNDKSIKCEQNLGHDTMYWYKQDSKKFLKIMFSYNNKELIINETVPNRFSPKSPDKAHLNLHINSLELGDSAVYFCASSLRGTPEEKLFFGSGTQLSVL.

There are many counts of this clonotype. The chain is built from TRBV12-3 or TRBV12-4 and TRBJ2-7; the D call may be TRBD1 or TRBD2 (5 bases each). Deletions cut 6 bases from V and 0 bases from J, with 21 bases between. The CDR3 runs to 17 residues. The CDR3 loop is CASSRNPGTGPSYEQYF. In DNA form, the CDR3 reads TGTGCCAGCAGCCGGAACCCCGGGACGGGACCCTCCTACGAGCAGTACTTC.

The chain couples TRBV19 to TRBJ1-1; 8 bases are shared with TRBD1. This CDR3 is built from 18 residues. V was pared by 4 bases and J by 8 bases, with 21 bases of the junction left unmatched. The germline gives CDR1 LNHDA, CDR2 SQIVND (reference sequence). CDR3 sequence reads: CASSTYRDRTRLVMEAFF. CDR3 bases: TGTGCCAGTAGTACCTACCGGGACAGGACGCGTTTGGTGATGGAAGCTTTCTTT. Full variable domain (rest looked up from reference TRBV19 and TRBJ1-1): DGGITQSPKYLFRKEGQNVTLSCEQNLNHDAMYWYRQDPGQGLRLIYYSQIVNDFQKGDIAEGYSVSREKKESFPLTVTSAQKNPTAFYLCASSTYRDRTRLVMEAFFGQGTRLTVV.

This chain connects TRBV2 to TRBJ2-1; 10 bases are a match to TRBD2. This CDR3 contains 14 residues. V lost 10 bases to trimming and J lost 5 bases; unmatched junction nucleotides: 8. Looked up from germline, CDR1 is SNHLY and CDR2 is FYNNEI. As DNA, the CDR3 is TGTGCCACCCTAATAGCGGGGGGACACAATGAGCAGTTCTTC. It is translated as CATLIAGGHNEQFF.

The chain employs TRBV7-9 and TRBJ2-1; 10 positions agree with TRBD1. Germline values: CDR1 SEHNR, CDR2 FQNEAQ (reference sequence). This CDR3 spans 16 amino acids. V trimming: 2 bases; J trimming: 2 bases; junction bases outside the gene matches: 3. The DNA for the CDR3 is TGTGCCAGCAGCTTATACGGGACAGGGGCCTACAATGAGCAGTTCTTC. Amino acids: CASSLYGTGAYNEQFF.

Ten or more counts support this clonotype. This chain links TRBV7-2 with TRBJ1-2; D is ambiguous. Trimming stripped 6 bases from V and 0 bases from J, with 11 bases between. There are 14 residues in the CDR3. The germline gives CDR1 SGHTA, CDR2 FQGNSA. The CDR3, as DNA: TGTGCCAGCAGTCCGGGCCCTACTAACTATGGCTACACCTTC. Translated, it gives CASSPGPTNYGYTF.

This clonotype was seen a handful of times. The genes are TRBV5-4 and TRBJ2-4; D unresolved. The CDR3 extends over 15 amino acids. CDR1 and CDR2 (germline): SGHNT, YYREEE (reference sequence). Trimming stripped 4 bases from V and 0 bases from J, with 11 bases between. CDR3 in DNA: TGTGCCAGCAGCCAGGCCACTCTAGCCAAAAACATTCAGTACTTC. This encodes CASSQATLAKNIQYF.

This chain joins TRBV20-1 and TRBJ2-1; 8 nucleotides agree with TRBD2. Germline V gene sequence: CDR1 DFQATT, CDR2 SNEGSKA (reference sequence). J was trimmed by 4 bases and V by 6 bases; bases with no gene match: 14. The CDR3 loop spans 16 amino acids. For the CDR3, the DNA is TGCAGTGCCGCAGGGGCGGGAGGCCCTAGGTACAATGAGCAGTTCTTC. Its protein is CSAAGAGGPRYNEQFF.

The chain is built from TRBV4-3 and TRBJ2-5; D not certain. This CDR3 has 14 amino acids. Trimming left V 3 bases short and J 5 bases short, with 13 bases between. Germline V gene sequence: CDR1 LGHNA, CDR2 YSLEER. CDR3 loop: CASSHGSVSETQYF. Written as DNA, the CDR3 is TGCGCCAGCAGCCACGGTTCGGTCAGCGAGACCCAGTACTTC.

The genes are TRBV6-2 or TRBV6-3 and TRBJ1-2, with TRBD1 matching 11 bases. With 2 bases clipped from V and 4 bases from J, the junction kept 9 bases outside the gene matches. CDR1 MNHEY and CDR2 SVGEGT come from the germline V gene. The CDR3 length is 17 residues. The CDR3 bases are TGTGCCAGCAGTTACCTAACGGACAGGGGGCGCGCCTATGGCTACACCTTC. The encoded protein is CASSYLTDRGRAYGYTF.

This clonotype was found once. V gene TRBV6-5 combines with J gene TRBJ2-7; 15 nucleotides match TRBD2. Trimming took 2 bases from V and 3 from J; bases not matched to a gene: 8. This CDR3 is 18 amino acids long. Germline CDR1 is MNHEY and CDR2 is SVGAGI. The CDR3 sequence is CASSYRTSGRVRDYEQYF. CDR3 DNA: TGTGCCAGCAGTTACCGGACTAGCGGGAGGGTCCGGGACTACGAGCAGTACTTC.

The rearrangement joins TRBV5-1 to TRBJ2-1; 7 nucleotides agree with TRBD2. The ends lost 1 base at V and 11 bases at J; junction bases unmatched: 6. Germline lookup yields CDR1 SGHRS and CDR2 YFSETQ. The CDR3 totals 13 residues. The CDR3 loop is CASSLTPSGKQFF. The CDR3 coding sequence is TGCGCCAGCAGCTTGACCCCCAGCGGGAAGCAGTTCTTC.

The V and J genes are TRBV24-1 and TRBJ2-5; D remains ambiguous. This CDR3 contains 14 residues. Germline CDR1 and CDR2: KGHDR and SFDVKD. The V end lost 4 bases, the J end lost 0 bases, and 8 bases lay between the germline ends. This CDR3 is CATSDPEYQETQYF. Here the CDR3 DNA reads TGTGCCACCAGTGACCCCGAGTACCAAGAGACCCAGTACTTC.

The chain couples TRBV24-1 to TRBJ1-5; the match to TRBD1 covers 8 bases. The germline gives CDR1 KGHDR, CDR2 SFDVKD. Unmatched junction bases numbered 14, after V lost 5 bases and J lost 3 bases. The CDR3 covers 18 residues. The CDR3 here is CATSVTSHGTGFNQPQHF. The CDR3 coding sequence is TGTGCCACCAGTGTCACCTCTCATGGGACAGGTTTCAATCAGCCCCAGCATTTT.